The source of this T cell receptor beta chain is a study of T cell responses to AZD1222 COVID-19 vaccine. Study-level points and caveats: Per reports, nearly half of all spike-specific TCRs target regions that are unmutated in variants. The sample set comprised mostly white British donors with more females, and clonal diversity was possibly underestimated.

Pooled together were second doses at about 4 or about 12 weeks. Germline assignment: CDR1 MNHEY and CDR2 SMNVEV (reference sequence). V was shortened by 1 base and J by 0 bases, with 10 bases between the two germline ends. This CDR3 has 16 residues. To note about this clone: Its matching antigen is unknown.

The method was immunoSEQ multiplex PCR; TCRdb's version includes in-frame clones alone and lacks a portion of them. There are about 130,000 clones in the sample; roughly 92% occur only once, and 0.85% to 1.3% lies in the top ten. The specimen comprised peripheral blood, sampled 28 days after the second AZD1222 dose. This TCR was recovered from an adult who received the AZD1222 COVID-19 vaccine. The V gene is TRBV27, the J gene TRBJ2-1; TRBD2 is a possible D gene (7 bases). The CDR3 loop reads CASSLLGGASYNEQFF. CDR3 bases: TGTGCCAGCAGTTTATTGGGGGGGGCCTCCTACAATGAGCAGTTCTTC.